This TCR beta chain was found in a study of blood T cell repertoires in COVID-19. The germline V gene has CDR1 MNHEY and CDR2 SVGEGT. The CDR3 sequence is 16 residues long. Trimming shortened V by 2 bases and J by 6 bases, and 14 bases separated the two germline ends. TCRdb keeps only in-frame clones here, not all; method: immunoSEQ multiplex PCR. The table has some 180,000 clones, about 80% seen once; the top ten hold roughly 5.2%. This receptor was identified in an older woman with acute COVID-19. The rearrangement uses TRBV6-2 or TRBV6-3 and TRBJ1-6, with a tentative D call TRBD1 (5 bases). The specimen sequenced was PBMCs or T cells enriched from blood (not recorded which). The chain's CDR3 is CASSYAGHRFNSPLHF. DNA of the CDR3: TGTGCCAGCAGTTACGCAGGACACCGGTTTAATTCACCCCTCCACTTT.